The T cell receptor beta chain described here comes from a study of T cell responses to AZD1222 COVID-19 vaccine. As concerns this clone: The antigen is undetermined.

Study-wide points: Of the AZD1222 recipients, only 6 or 7 were seropositive at baseline.

Some clones are missing from TCRdb's copy, which holds only in-frame ones; the method was immunoSEQ multiplex PCR. The sample holds approximately 130,000 clones, over 75% seen once. CDR3 length: 13 residues. Trimming shortened V by 1 base and J by 6 bases, and 6 bases separated the two germline ends. The germline V gene has CDR1 MNHNY and CDR2 SVGAGI (reference sequence). This sequence was found in an adult who received the MenACWY meningococcal vaccine as a control. The chain links TRBV6-6 to TRBJ2-2; D gene ambiguous. Sample: peripheral blood, taken 28 days after the second dose of the MenACWY control vaccine. The DNA for the CDR3 is TGTGCCAGCAGTTACTTTTCTCCCGGGGAGCTGTTTTTT. Its protein product is CASSYFSPGELFF.